This T cell receptor beta chain was observed in a study of blood T cells in healthy people across ages. Total RNA was isolated from each sample in quantities of at least 6 micrograms. The use of a sample-barcoded 5' primer and a J-beta primer mix characterized a second PCR of roughly 7 to 11 cycles. TCRdb recomputed calls from the 5' RACE reads with MiXCR, one row per CDR3 protein. The data show roughly 1,300,000 distinct CDR3 sequences, with roughly 64% seen just once and roughly 6.3% held by the top ten. The sequenced material came from blood. This receptor was taken from a man aged 18 to 30 in good health.

The CDR3 reads CASSAYPERGERQPQHF. CDR3 nucleotides: TGTGCCAGCAGCGCCTACCCCGAGAGGGGGGAGCGACAGCCCCAGCATTTT. The chain is built from TRBV5-5 and TRBJ1-5; D may be TRBD1 (6 bases). CDR1 SGHKS and CDR2 YYEKEE come from the germline V gene (reference sequence). Between the trimmed V and J ends, which lost 4 bases and 7 bases, there was a span of 24 bases. CDR3 length: 17 amino acids.